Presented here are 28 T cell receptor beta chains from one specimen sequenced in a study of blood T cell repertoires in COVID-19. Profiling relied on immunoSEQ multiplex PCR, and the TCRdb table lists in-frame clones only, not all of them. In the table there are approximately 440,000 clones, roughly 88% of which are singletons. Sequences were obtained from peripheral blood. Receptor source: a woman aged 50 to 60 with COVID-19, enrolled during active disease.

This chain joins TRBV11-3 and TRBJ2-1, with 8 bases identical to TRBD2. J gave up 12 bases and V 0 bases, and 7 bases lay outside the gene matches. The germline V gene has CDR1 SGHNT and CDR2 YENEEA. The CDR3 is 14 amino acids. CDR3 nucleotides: TGTGCCAGCAGCTTAGACTCCGGGAGCGGGAGGCAGTTCTTC. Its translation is CASSLDSGSGRQFF.

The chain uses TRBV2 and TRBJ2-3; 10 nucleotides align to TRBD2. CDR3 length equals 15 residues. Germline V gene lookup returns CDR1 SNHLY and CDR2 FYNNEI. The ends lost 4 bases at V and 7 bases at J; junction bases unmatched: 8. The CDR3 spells CASSASIAGGYTQYF. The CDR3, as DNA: TGTGCCAGCAGTGCTTCAATAGCGGGGGGATATACGCAGTATTTT.

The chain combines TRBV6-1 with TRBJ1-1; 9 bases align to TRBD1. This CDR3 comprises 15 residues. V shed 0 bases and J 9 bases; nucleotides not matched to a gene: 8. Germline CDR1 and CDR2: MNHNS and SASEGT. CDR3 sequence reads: CASSEAVMDRGKAFF. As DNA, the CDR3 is TGTGCCAGCAGTGAAGCGGTAATGGACAGGGGTAAAGCTTTCTTT.

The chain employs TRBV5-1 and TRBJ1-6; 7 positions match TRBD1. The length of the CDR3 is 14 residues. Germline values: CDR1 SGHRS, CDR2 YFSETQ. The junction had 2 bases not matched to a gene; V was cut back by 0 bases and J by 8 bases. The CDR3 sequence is CASSLGGGDSPLHF. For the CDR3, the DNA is TGCGCCAGCAGCTTGGGAGGGGGCGATTCACCCCTCCACTTT.

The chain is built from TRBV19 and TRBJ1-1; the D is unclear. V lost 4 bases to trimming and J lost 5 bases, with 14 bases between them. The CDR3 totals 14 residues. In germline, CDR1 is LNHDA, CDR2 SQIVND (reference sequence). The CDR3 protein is CASSKIGVRTEAFF. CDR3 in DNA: TGTGCCAGTAGTAAAATCGGGGTTAGGACTGAAGCTTTCTTT.

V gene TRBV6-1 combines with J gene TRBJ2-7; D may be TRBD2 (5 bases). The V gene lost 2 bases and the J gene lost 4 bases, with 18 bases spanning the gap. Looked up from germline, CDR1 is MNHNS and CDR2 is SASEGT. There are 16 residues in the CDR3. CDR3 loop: CASSEIVVRGRYEQYF. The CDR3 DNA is TGTGCCAGCAGTGAAATAGTGGTTAGAGGGAGATACGAGCAGTACTTC.

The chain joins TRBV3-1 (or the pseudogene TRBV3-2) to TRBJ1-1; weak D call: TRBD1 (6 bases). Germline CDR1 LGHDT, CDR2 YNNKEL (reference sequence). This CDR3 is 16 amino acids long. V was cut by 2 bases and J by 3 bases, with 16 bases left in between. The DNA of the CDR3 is TGTGCCAGCAGCCAAACTCGGGGGGCAGGGCACACTGAAGCTTTCTTT. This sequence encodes CASSQTRGAGHTEAFF.

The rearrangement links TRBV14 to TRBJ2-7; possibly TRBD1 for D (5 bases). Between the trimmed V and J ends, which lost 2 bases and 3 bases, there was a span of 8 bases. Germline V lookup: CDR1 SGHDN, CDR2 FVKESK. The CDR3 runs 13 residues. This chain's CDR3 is CASSQPGYYEQYF. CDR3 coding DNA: TGTGCCAGCAGCCAACCAGGGTACTACGAGCAGTACTTC.

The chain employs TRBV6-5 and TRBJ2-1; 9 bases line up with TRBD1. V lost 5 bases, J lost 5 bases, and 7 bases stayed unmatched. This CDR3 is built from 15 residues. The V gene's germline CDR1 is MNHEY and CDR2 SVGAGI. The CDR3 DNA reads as TGTGCCAGCAGTCTGCTCCGGGACAGGGACAATGAGCAGTTCTTC. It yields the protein CASSLLRDRDNEQFF.

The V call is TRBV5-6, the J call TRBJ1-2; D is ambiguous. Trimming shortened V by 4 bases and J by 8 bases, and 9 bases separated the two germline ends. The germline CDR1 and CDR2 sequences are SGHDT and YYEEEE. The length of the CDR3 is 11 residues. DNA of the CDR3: TGTGCCAGCAGCATACTGGAGGGCTACACCTTC. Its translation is CASSILEGYTF. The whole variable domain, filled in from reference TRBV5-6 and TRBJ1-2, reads DAGVTQSPTHLIKTRGQQVTLRCSPKSGHDTVSWYQQALGQGPQFIFQYYEEEERQRGNFPDRFSGHQFPNYSSELNVNALLLGDSALYLCASSILEGYTFGSGTRLTVV.

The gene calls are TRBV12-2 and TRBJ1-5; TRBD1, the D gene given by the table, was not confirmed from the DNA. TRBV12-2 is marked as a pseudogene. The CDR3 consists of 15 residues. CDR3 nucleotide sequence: TGTGCAAGTCGCCCCGGGACAGGGGGCAAACAGCCCCAGCATTTT. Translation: CASRPGTGGKQPQHF.

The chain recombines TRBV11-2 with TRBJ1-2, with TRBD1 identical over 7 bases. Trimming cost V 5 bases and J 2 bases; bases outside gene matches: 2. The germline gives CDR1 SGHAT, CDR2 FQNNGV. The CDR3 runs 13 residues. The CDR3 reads CASSAGQNYGYTF. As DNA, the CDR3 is TGTGCCAGCAGCGCGGGACAGAACTATGGCTACACCTTC. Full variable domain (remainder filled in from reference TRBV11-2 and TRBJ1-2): EAGVAQSPRYKIIEKRQSVAFWCNPISGHATLYWYQQILGQGPKLLIQFQNNGVVDDSQLPKDRFSAERLKGVDSTLKIQPAKLEDSAVYLCASSAGQNYGYTFGSGTRLTVV.

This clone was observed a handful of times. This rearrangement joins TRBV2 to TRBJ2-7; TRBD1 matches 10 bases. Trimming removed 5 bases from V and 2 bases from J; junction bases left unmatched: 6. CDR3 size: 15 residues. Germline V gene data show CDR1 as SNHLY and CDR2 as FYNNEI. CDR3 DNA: TGTGCCAGCAGTCGGTCGGGACAGGGGCCCTACGAGCAGTACTTC. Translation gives CASSRSGQGPYEQYF.

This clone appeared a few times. The CDR3 here is CASSVNSGGPDTQYF. The DNA of the CDR3 is TGTGCCAGCAGCGTAAACTCGGGGGGGCCAGATACGCAGTATTTT. The V call is TRBV3-1 (or the pseudogene TRBV3-2), the J call TRBJ2-3; 8 bases fit TRBD2. The CDR3 runs to 15 residues. Trimming removed 5 bases from V and 4 bases from J; junction bases left unmatched: 8. Germline V gene lookup returns CDR1 LGHDT and CDR2 YNNKEL (reference sequence).

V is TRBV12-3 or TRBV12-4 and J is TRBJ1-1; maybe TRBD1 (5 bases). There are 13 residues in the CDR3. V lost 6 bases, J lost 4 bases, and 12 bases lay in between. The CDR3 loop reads CASSLLGATEAFF. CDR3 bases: TGTGCCAGCAGCCTCCTTGGGGCCACTGAAGCTTTCTTT.

CDR3: CASSPRKGGDGSYNEQFF. Here the CDR3 DNA reads TGTGCCAGCTCACCACGAAAAGGAGGGGACGGGTCCTACAATGAGCAGTTCTTC. This rearrangement joins TRBV18 to TRBJ2-1, with D maybe TRBD2 (6 bases). The germline gives CDR1 KGHSH, CDR2 LQKENI. The CDR3 covers 18 residues. V was shortened by 1 base and J by 1 base, with 17 bases between the two germline ends.

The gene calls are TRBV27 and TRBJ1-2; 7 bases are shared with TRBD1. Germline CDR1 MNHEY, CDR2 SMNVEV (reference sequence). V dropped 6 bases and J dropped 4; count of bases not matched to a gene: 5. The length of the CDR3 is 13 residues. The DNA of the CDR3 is TGTGCCAGCAGGTCCGGGACAGCCTATGGCTACACCTTC. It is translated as CASRSGTAYGYTF.

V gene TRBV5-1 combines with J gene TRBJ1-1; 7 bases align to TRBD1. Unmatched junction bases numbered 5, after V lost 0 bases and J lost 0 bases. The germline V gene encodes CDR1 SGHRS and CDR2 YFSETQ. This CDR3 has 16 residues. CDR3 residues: CASSLVVQGVNTEAFF. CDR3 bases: TGCGCCAGCAGCTTGGTGGTCCAGGGGGTGAACACTGAAGCTTTCTTT. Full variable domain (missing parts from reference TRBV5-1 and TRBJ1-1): KAGVTQTPRYLIKTRGQQVTLSCSPISGHRSVSWYQQTPGQGLQFLFEYFSETQRNKGNFPGRFSGRQFSNSRSEMNVSTLELGDSALYLCASSLVVQGVNTEAFFGQGTRLTVV.

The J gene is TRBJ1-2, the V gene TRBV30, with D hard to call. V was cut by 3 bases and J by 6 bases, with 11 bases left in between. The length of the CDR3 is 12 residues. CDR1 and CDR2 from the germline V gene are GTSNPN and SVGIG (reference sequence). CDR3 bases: TGTGCCTGGAGCGGCGGGAGAAATGGCTACACCTTC. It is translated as CAWSGGRNGYTF.

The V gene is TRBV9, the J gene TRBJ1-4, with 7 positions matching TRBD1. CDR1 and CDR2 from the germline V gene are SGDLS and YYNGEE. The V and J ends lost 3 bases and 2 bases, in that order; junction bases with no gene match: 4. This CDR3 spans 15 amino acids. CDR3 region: CASSGQTGTNEKLFF. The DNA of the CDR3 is TGTGCCAGCAGCGGACAGACAGGGACTAATGAAAAACTGTTTTTT. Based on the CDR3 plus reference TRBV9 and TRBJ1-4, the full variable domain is DSGVTQTPKHLITATGQRVTLRCSPRSGDLSVYWYQQSLDQGLQFLIQYYNGEERAKGNILERFSAQQFPDLHSELNLSSLELGDSALYFCASSGQTGTNEKLFFGSGTQLSVL.

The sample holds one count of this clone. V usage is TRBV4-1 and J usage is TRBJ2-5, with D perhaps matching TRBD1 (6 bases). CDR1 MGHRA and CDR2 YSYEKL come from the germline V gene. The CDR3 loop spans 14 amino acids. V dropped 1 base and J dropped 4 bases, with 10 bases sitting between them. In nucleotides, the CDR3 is TGCGCCAGCAGCCAAGTACAGGGTCGAGAGACCCAGTACTTC. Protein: CASSQVQGRETQYF.

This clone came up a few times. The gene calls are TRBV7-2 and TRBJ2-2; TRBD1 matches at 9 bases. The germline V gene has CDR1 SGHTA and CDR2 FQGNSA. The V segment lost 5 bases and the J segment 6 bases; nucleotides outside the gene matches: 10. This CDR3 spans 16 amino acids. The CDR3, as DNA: TGTGCCAGCAGCACGGGACAGGGTATTAGAGCCGGGGAGCTGTTTTTT. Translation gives CASSTGQGIRAGELFF.

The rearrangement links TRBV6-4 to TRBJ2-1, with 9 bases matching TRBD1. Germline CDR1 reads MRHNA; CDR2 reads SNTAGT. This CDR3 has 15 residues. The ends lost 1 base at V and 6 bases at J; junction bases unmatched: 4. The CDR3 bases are TGTGCCAGCAGTGACTGGGACAGGGCTCCCAATGAGCAGTTCTTC. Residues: CASSDWDRAPNEQFF.

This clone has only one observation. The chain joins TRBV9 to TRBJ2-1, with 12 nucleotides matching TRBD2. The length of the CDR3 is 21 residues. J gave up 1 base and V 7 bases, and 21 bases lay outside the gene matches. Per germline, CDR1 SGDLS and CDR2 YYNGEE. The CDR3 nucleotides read TGTGCCAGCGGGATTTCTAGCGGGGGGGCCCGCGCGGGTGGATCCTACAATGAGCAGTTCTTC. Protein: CASGISSGGARAGGSYNEQFF.

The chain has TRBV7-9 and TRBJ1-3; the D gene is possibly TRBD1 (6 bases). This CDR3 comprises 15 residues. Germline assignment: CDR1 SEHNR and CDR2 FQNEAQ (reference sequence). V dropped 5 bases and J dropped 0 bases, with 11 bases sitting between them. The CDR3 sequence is CASSPAGASGNTIYF. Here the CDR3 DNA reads TGTGCCAGCAGCCCGGCGGGGGCCTCTGGAAACACCATATATTTT.

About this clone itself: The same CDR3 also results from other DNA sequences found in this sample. CDR3 sequence reads: CAWSVGGGPYEQYF. The DNA for the CDR3 is TGTGCCTGGAGTGTAGGTGGGGGCCCCTACGAGCAGTACTTC. The rearrangement uses TRBV30 and TRBJ2-7, with D maybe TRBD1 (6 bases). Per the germline V gene, CDR1 is GTSNPN and CDR2 is SVGIG (reference sequence). Trimming took 0 bases from V and 2 from J, leaving 11 bases between them. This CDR3 spans 14 amino acids.

For the CDR3, the DNA is TGCAGTGTCCCACAGGGGCGAGCTTTCTTT. Protein sequence: CSVPQGRAFF. This chain links TRBV20-1 with TRBJ1-1; 7 bases agree with TRBD1. The V segment lost 7 bases and the J segment 10 bases; nucleotides outside the gene matches: 6. The CDR3 loop spans 10 amino acids. CDR1 is DFQATT, CDR2 SNEGSKA, per germline (reference sequence).

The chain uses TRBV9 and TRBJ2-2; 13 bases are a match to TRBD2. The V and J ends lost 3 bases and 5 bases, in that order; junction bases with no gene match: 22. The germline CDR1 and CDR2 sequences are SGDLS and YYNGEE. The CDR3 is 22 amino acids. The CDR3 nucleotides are TGTGCCAGCAGCGCACTTACTTCCGGCGGGACTAGCGGGGAGGTGAGTACCGGGGAGCTGTTTTTT. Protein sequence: CASSALTSGGTSGEVSTGELFF.